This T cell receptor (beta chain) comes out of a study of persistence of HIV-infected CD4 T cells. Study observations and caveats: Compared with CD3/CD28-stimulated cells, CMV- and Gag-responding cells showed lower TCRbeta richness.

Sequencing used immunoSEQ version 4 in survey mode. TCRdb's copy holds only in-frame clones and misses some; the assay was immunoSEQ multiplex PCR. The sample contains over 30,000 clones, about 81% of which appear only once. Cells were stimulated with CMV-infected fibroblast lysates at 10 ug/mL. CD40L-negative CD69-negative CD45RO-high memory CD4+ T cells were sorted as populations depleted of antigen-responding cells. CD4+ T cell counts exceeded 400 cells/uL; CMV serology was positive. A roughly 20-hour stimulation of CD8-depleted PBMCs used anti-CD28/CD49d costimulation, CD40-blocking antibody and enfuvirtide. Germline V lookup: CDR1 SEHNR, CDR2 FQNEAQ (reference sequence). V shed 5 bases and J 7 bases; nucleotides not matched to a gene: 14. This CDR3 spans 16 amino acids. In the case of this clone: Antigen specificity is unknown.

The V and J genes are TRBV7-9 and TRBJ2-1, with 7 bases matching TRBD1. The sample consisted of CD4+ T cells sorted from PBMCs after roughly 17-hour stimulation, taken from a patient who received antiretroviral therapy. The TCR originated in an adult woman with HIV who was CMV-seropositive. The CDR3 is CASSRRPETGSNEQFF. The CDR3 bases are TGTGCCAGCAGCCGACGCCCCGAGACAGGGAGTAATGAGCAGTTCTTC.